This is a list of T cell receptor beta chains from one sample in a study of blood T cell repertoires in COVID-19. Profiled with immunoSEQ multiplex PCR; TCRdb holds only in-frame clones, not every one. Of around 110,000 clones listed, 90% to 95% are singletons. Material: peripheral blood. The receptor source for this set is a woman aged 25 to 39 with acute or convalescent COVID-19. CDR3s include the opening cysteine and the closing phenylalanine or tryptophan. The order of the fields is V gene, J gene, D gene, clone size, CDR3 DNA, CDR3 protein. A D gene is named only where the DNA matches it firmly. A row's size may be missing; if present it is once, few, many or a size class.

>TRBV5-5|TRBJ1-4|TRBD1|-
TGTGCCAGCAGCGCCTCGGACAGGGGGTTTGAAAAACTGTTTTTT
CASSASDRGFEKLFF
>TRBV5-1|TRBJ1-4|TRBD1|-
TGCGCCAGCAGCGTAGGGGGCGAGGGAGAAAAACTGTTTTTT
CASSVGGEGEKLFF
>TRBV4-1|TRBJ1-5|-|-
TGCGCCAGCAGCCAAGGAGGGCAGCCCCAGCATTTT
CASSQGGQPQHF
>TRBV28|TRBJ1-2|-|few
TGTGCCAGCAGTCTAAACAGGAGGGATGGCTACACCTTC
CASSLNRRDGYTF
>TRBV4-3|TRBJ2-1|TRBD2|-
TGCGCCAGCAGCCAAGAGGTAGCGGGAGGCGGTTCCAATGAGCAGTTCTTC
CASSQEVAGGGSNEQFF
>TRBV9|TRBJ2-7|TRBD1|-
TGTGCCAGCAGCGCAATGGGACAGGAGAGCTCCTACGAGCAGTACTTC
CASSAMGQESSYEQYF
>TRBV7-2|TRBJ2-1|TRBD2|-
TGTGCCAGCAGCCGGACTAGCATGGAGCAGTTCTTC
CASSRTSMEQFF
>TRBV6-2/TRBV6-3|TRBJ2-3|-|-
TGTGCCAGCAGCTCTAGACTGCAAAAAGTTAGCACAGATACGCAGTATTTT
CASSSRLQKVSTDTQYF
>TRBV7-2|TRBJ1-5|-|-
TGTGCCAGCAGCCTCCCCGGGGTAATCAATCAGCCCCAGCATTTT
CASSLPGVINQPQHF
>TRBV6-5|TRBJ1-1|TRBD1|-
TGTGCCAGCAGTCCTGTCCGGGACAGCGAAGCTTTCTTT
CASSPVRDSEAFF
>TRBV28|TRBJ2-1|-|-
TGTGCCAGCAGTCAAATAGCGGCGCCTCACAATGAGCAGTTCTTC
CASSQIAAPHNEQFF
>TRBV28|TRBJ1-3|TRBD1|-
TGTGCCAGCAGTAGGACAGGGGGCTGGTCTGGAAACACCATATATTTT
CASSRTGGWSGNTIYF
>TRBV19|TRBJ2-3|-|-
TGTGCCAGTAGTACCTTTAGCAAAAGCACAGATACGCAGTATTTT
CASSTFSKSTDTQYF
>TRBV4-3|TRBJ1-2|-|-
TGCGCCAGCAGCCAAGAAACCAGGGGCTATGGCTACACCTTC
CASSQETRGYGYTF
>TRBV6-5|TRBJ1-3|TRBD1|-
TGTGCCAGCAGTTACTCTTTGGACAGGGCTGGAAACACCATATATTTT
CASSYSLDRAGNTIYF
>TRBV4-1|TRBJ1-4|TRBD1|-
TGCGCCAGCAGCCAACCGGGACAGGGTTATGAAAAACTGTTTTTT
CASSQPGQGYEKLFF
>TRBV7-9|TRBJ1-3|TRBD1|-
TGTGCCAGCAGCGAGGGACAGGGGAATGGAAACACCATATATTTT
CASSEGQGNGNTIYF
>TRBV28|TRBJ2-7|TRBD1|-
TGTGCCAGCAGCCGGACAGGAGGCTCCTACGAGCAGTACTTC
CASSRTGGSYEQYF
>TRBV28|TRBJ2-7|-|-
TGTGCCAGCAGTTTCGGAGGGACAGAATTATACGAGCAGTACTTC
CASSFGGTELYEQYF
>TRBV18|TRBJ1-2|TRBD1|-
TGTGCCAGCTCACCACCGGGACAGGGTATGAGTGGCTACACCTTC
CASSPPGQGMSGYTF
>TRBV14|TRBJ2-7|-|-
TGTGCCAGCAGCCAAGATTACTACGAGCAGTACTTC
CASSQDYYEQYF
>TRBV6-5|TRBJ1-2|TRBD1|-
TGTACCAGCAGTTATCCCGGGACAGGGGAAGGCTACACCTTC
CTSSYPGTGEGYTF
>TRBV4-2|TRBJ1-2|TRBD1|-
TGTGCCAGCAGCCAGGCCGACAGGGGGGATAACTATGGCTACACCTTC
CASSQADRGDNYGYTF
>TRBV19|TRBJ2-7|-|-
TGTGCCAGTAGTATCACAGGGAGCTCCTACGAGCAGTACTTC
CASSITGSSYEQYF
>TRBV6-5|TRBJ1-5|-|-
TGTGCCAGCAGTCAGGGGCGCGGAAGTCAGCCCCAGCATTTT
CASSQGRGSQPQHF
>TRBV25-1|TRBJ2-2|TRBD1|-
TGTGCCAGCAGTGAATCAGGGACAGGGAACACCGGGGAGCTGTTTTTT
CASSESGTGNTGELFF
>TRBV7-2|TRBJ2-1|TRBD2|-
TGTGCCAGCAGCTTAGAGGGACTAGGCTACAATGAGCAGTTCTTC
CASSLEGLGYNEQFF
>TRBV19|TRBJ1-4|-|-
TGTGCCAGTAGTATGACTCCGAGGGCTGAAAAACTGTTTTTT
CASSMTPRAEKLFF
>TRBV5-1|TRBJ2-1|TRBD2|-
TGCGCCAGCAGCCTAGCGGGGGGCTCCTATAACAATGAGCAGTTCTTC
CASSLAGGSYNNEQFF
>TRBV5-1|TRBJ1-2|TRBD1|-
TGCGCCAGCAGCTTTACCGGGACAGATAACTATGGCTACACCTTC
CASSFTGTDNYGYTF
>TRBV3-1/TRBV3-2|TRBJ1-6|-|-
TGTGCCAGCAGCTCGACCGACTCGAATTCACCCCTCCACTTT
CASSSTDSNSPLHF
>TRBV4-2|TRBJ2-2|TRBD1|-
TGTGCCAGCAGCCAAGACAGGGGGCTATCCGGGGAGCTGTTTTTT
CASSQDRGLSGELFF
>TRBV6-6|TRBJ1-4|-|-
TGTGCCAGCAGTTTTCCGGGATCTGCAAATGAAAAACTGTTTTTT
CASSFPGSANEKLFF
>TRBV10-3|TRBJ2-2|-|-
TGTGCCATCAAGGGGATCGGGGAGCTGTTTTTT
CAIKGIGELFF
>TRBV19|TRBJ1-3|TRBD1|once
TGTGCCAGTACCACGACAGGGGGCGTTGGAAACACCATATATTTT
CASTTTGGVGNTIYF
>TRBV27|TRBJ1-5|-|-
TGTGCCAGCAGTTTAAAGGGTCAGGGGCTGGGCAATCAGCCCCAGCATTTT
CASSLKGQGLGNQPQHF
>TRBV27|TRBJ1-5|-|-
TGTGCCAGCAGTTCCCTGACAGTCCTCCGGGGCAATCAGCCCCAGCATTTT
CASSSLTVLRGNQPQHF
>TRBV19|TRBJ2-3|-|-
TGTGCCAGTATGGGGTACGCAACAGGTTCAGATACGCAGTATTTT
CASMGYATGSDTQYF
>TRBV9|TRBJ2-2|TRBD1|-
TGTGCCAGCAGCGCAAGGACAGGGTCGAACACCGGGGAGCTGTTTTTT
CASSARTGSNTGELFF
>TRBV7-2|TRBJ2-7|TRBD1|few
TGTGCCAGCAGCCTTTGGACAGGGCCTCCCTACGAGCAGTACTTC
CASSLWTGPPYEQYF
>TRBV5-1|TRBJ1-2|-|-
TGCGCCAGCAGCCTCGGCCACAGGGTTCAGGGGTATGGCTACACCTTC
CASSLGHRVQGYGYTF
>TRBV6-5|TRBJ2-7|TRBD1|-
TGTGCCAGCAATTCAGGGGGAAGATCCTACGAGCAGTACTTC
CASNSGGRSYEQYF
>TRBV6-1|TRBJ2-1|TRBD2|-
TGTGCCAGCAGTGTCAGTGAGCCGGGACTAGCGGGGTCCTACAATGAGCAGTTCTTC
CASSVSEPGLAGSYNEQFF
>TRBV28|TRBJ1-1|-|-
TGTGCCAGCAGTCCTACACTGACTTTCACTGAAGCTTTCTTT
CASSPTLTFTEAFF
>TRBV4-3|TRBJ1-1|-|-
TGCGCCAGCAGCCAAGATGGGGGGTCGGCAGCAGGGATCAAAGCTTTCTTT
CASSQDGGSAAGIKAFF
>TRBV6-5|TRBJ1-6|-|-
TGTGCCAGCAGCTGGGCCGCCGATAATTCACCCCTCCACTTT
CASSWAADNSPLHF
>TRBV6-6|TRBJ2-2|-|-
TGTGCCAGCAGTTCCACACCCAGGGTGCCCGGGGAGCTGTTTTTT
CASSSTPRVPGELFF
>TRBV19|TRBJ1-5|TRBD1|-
TGTGCCAGTAGACCGGGACAGGGATATTGGGATAGCAATCAGCCCCAGCATTTT
CASRPGQGYWDSNQPQHF
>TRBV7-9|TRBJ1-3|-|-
TGTGCCAGCGTCCTCGACAGTCTGAGCTCTGGAAACACCATATATTTT
CASVLDSLSSGNTIYF
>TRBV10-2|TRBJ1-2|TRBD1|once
TGCGCCAGTACAGGGGGCCGCTTCTATGGCTACACCTTC
CASTGGRFYGYTF
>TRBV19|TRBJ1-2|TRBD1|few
TGTGCCAGTACATCCAGGGGGACCTATGGCTACACCTTC
CASTSRGTYGYTF
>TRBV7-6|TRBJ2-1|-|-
TGTGCCAGCAGCTTAGCAATCAGTAACTACAATGAGCAGTTCTTC
CASSLAISNYNEQFF
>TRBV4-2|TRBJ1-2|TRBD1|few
TGTGCCAGCAACCCCTCGACAGGGAGTAATGGCTACACCTTC
CASNPSTGSNGYTF